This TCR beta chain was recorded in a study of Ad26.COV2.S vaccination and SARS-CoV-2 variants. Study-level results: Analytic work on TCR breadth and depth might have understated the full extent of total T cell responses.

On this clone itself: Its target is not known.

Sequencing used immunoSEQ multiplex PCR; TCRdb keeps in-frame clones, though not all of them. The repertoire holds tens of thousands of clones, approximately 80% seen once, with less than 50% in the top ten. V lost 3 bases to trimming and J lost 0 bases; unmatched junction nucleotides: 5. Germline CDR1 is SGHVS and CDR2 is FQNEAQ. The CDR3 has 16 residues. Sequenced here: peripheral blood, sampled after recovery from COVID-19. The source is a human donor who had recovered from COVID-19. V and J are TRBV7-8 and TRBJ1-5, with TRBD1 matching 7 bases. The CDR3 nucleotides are TGTGCCAGCAGCTTGGACAGGCCTTCTAGCAATCAGCCCCAGCATTTT. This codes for CASSLDRPSSNQPQHF.